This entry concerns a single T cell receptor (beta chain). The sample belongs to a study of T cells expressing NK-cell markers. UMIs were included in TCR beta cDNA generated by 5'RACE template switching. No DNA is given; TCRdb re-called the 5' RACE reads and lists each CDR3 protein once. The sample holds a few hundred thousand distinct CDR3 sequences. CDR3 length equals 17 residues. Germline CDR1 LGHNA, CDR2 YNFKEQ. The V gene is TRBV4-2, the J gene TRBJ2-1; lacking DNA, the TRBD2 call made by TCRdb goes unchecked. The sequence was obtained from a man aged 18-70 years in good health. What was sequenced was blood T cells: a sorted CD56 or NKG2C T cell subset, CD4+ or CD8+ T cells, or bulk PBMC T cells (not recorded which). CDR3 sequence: CASSQPPQTSGDNEQFF.